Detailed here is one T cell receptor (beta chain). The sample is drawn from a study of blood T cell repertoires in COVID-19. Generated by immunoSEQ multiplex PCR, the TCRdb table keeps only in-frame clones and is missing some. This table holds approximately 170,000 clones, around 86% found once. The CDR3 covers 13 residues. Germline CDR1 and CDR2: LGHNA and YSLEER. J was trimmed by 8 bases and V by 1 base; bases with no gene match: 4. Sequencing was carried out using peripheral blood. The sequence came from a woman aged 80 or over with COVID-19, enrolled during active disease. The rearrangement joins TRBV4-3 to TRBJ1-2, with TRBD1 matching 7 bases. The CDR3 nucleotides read TGCGCCAGCAGCCAAGGAACAGGGGAAGGCTACACCTTC. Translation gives CASSQGTGEGYTF.